This is a list of T cell receptor beta chains from one sample in a study of T cell repertoires in cytomegalovirus infection. One entry per CDR3 protein, called by TCRdb with MiXCR from the reads. The sample yields about 160,000 distinct CDR3 sequences, less than 25% seen once. For these TCRs, the target antigens are not known. The sequencing here drew on CD8+ T cells from cultured PBMCs, taken from culture after CMV antigen stimulation. The receptors stem from a human donor in good health (CMV status not recorded). Some clones in this sample may be carry-over from other donors' samples. CDR3s include the opening cysteine and the closing phenylalanine or tryptophan. The order of the fields is clone size, D gene, CDR3 length, V gene, J gene, CDR3 DNA, CDR3 protein. A D gene is named only where the DNA matches it firmly. Clone size is shown for a subset of rows, as once, few, many or a class of expanded clone.

few	TRBD2	17	TRBV7-8	TRBJ2-3	TGTGCCAGCAGCTCAAGGGGTAGCGGGGGCTCCTCAGATACGCAGTATTTT	CASSSRGSGGSSDTQYF
-	-	15	TRBV15	TRBJ1-5	TGTGCCACCAGCAGAGCGGGCGGTAGCAATCAGCCCCAGCATTTT	CATSRAGGSNQPQHF
once	-	11	TRBV29-1	TRBJ1-2	TGCAGCGTTGCTGGCAACTATGGCTACACCTTC	CSVAGNYGYTF
-	TRBD1	13	TRBV25-1	TRBJ2-3	TGTGCCAGCAGCGGGACAGCAACAGATACGCAGTATTTT	CASSGTATDTQYF
-	-	16	TRBV6-5	TRBJ1-1	TGTGCCAGCAGTTACTCAGTGGCTGGTTCGGACACTGAAGCTTTCTTT	CASSYSVAGSDTEAFF
-	TRBD2	14	TRBV5-8	TRBJ2-1	TGTGCCAGCAGCAGGACTAGCGGGGGAGGTGAGCAGTTCTTC	CASSRTSGGGEQFF
-	-	16	TRBV6-5	TRBJ1-6	TGTGCCAGCAGCCTCGGCACGGGACGGAAGAATTCACCCCTCCACTTT	CASSLGTGRKNSPLHF
few	-	14	TRBV5-1	TRBJ2-5	TGCGCCAGCAGCTTGGGGTCTAGCCGGGAGACCCAGTACTTC	CASSLGSSRETQYF
few	-	13	TRBV11-2	TRBJ2-7	TGTGCCAGCAGCTTACGGGATTACTACGAGCAGTACTTC	CASSLRDYYEQYF
-	-	14	TRBV2	TRBJ1-5	TGTGCCAGCTACCCTGGACTGTTCAATCAGCCCCAGCATTTT	CASYPGLFNQPQHF
-	-	13	TRBV15	TRBJ1-2	TGTGCCACCAGCAGAGTAGGAACAGACGGCTACACCTTC	CATSRVGTDGYTF
few	-	14	TRBV6-2/TRBV6-3	TRBJ1-1	TGTGCCAGCAAGGCGGGCCAGCCCAACACTGAAGCTTTCTTT	CASKAGQPNTEAFF
-	-	15	TRBV5-6	TRBJ1-2	TGTGCCAGCAGCTTGAACAGGAATTCTAACTATGGCTACACCTTC	CASSLNRNSNYGYTF
few	-	15	TRBV24-1	TRBJ1-6	TGTGCCACCAGTGCAGGGAGCTCCTATAATTCACCCCTCCACTTT	CATSAGSSYNSPLHF
-	TRBD1	16	TRBV7-2	TRBJ2-2	TGTGCCAGCAGCCCCCGGGACAGAACCGTAGCCGGGGAGCTGTTTTTT	CASSPRDRTVAGELFF
few	TRBD1	16	TRBV6-5	TRBJ1-6	TGTGCCAGCAGTAATGATGGGACAGAGTATAATTCACCCCTCCACTTT	CASSNDGTEYNSPLHF